The rows below give T cell receptor beta chains drawn from one sample of a study of T-cell memory formation after mild COVID-19. MiXCR, applied by TCRdb to the 5' RACE reads, yields one record per CDR3 protein. The sample includes around 370,000 distinct CDR3 sequences, under 25% of them seen just once. The sequencing input was PBMCs or a T cell subset sorted from them (not recorded which). The receptor set was obtained from an adult woman who had mild COVID-19 (a few samples of this study predate the infection). Cell type and time point are not known. The CDR3 runs from the conserved cysteine through the conserved F or W. Each record gives: D gene, clone size, V gene, J gene, CDR3 DNA, CDR3 protein. D genes are given only for firm matches. A clone size is listed for some rows: how often the clone was seen (once, few, many), or a class if it is expanded.

-	few	TRBV20-1	TRBJ2-7	TGCAGTGCGCGAACTTGGTTATCTTACTACGAGCAGTACTTC	CSARTWLSYYEQYF
TRBD2	-	TRBV12-3/TRBV12-4	TRBJ2-5	TGTGCCAGCAGTTTAGGGACTAGCGGGTGGGAGACCCAGTACTTC	CASSLGTSGWETQYF
TRBD2	-	TRBV4-3	TRBJ2-5	TGCGCCAGCAGCCAAGGGGAGGGGCTCCAAGAGACCCAGTACTTC	CASSQGEGLQETQYF
-	few	TRBV11-2	TRBJ2-3	TGTGCCAGCAGCCACGGTGGGACTCGCACAGATACGCAGTATTTT	CASSHGGTRTDTQYF
-	-	TRBV24-1	TRBJ2-1	TGTGCCACCAGTGACGCTTCGGGCCACAATGAGCAGTTCTTC	CATSDASGHNEQFF
-	many	TRBV20-1	TRBJ1-6	TGCAGTGCTAGAGATTGGCGGCAGGGTAATTCACCCCTCCACTTT	CSARDWRQGNSPLHF
TRBD1	many	TRBV20-1	TRBJ2-1	TGCAGTGCTTCTCCGGGACAGGGACGGGGTGAGCAGTTCTTC	CSASPGQGRGEQFF
TRBD2	few	TRBV5-1	TRBJ2-3	TGCGCCAGCAGCCACTCCGCGGGGGAGGAGACGCAGTATTTT	CASSHSAGEETQYF
-	-	TRBV7-3	TRBJ2-7	TGTGCCAGCAGCTTAATCCCAGGGAACTACGAGCAGTACTTC	CASSLIPGNYEQYF
TRBD2	few	TRBV12-3/TRBV12-4	TRBJ2-7	TGTGCCAGCAGACCTGGACTAGGAGAGCAGTACTTC	CASRPGLGEQYF
-	-	TRBV5-1	TRBJ2-1	TGCGCCAGCAGCATTCCAGTGGACGGTCGCAGCTCCTACAATGAGCAGTTCTTC	CASSIPVDGRSSYNEQFF
-	many	TRBV6-5	TRBJ2-5	TGTGCCAGCAGTCGCTACCCTAGGGAGACCCAGTACTTC	CASSRYPRETQYF
-	-	TRBV12-3/TRBV12-4	TRBJ2-3	TGTGCCAGCAGTCCCCCTCGTTCCCCTTGGAGTAGCACAGATACGCAGTATTTT	CASSPPRSPWSSTDTQYF
TRBD1	-	TRBV9	TRBJ2-1	TGTGCCAGCAGCACAACACAGACAGGGTCCACTGAGCAGTTCTTC	CASSTTQTGSTEQFF
TRBD1	-	TRBV3-1	TRBJ2-3	TGTGCCATCGGGACAGGGGGCCCAGATACGCAGTATTTT	CAIGTGGPDTQYF
-	-	TRBV5-1	TRBJ2-6	TGCGCCAGCAGCTCGTCGGGACACAACGTCCTGACTTTC	CASSSSGHNVLTF
-	-	TRBV11-2	TRBJ2-5	TGTGCCAGCAGCCCCGGGGCAGGGGGGGCGGAGACCCAGTACTTC	CASSPGAGGAETQYF
TRBD2	-	TRBV5-1	TRBJ2-7	TGCGCCAGCAGCCAATCAATAGCGGGGGGGCCAAACGAGCAGTACTTC	CASSQSIAGGPNEQYF
-	-	TRBV6-2/TRBV6-3	TRBJ2-1	TGTGCCAGCAGAGAGGTAGGAGACTCCGACAATGAGCAGTTCTTC	CASREVGDSDNEQFF
-	few	TRBV5-1	TRBJ2-1	TGCGCCAGCAGCTTGGAACGGGGTGAGCAGTTCTTC	CASSLERGEQFF
-	-	TRBV5-5	TRBJ2-3	TGTGCCAGCAGCCGCTCGGCAATTAGCACAGATACGCAGTATTTT	CASSRSAISTDTQYF
TRBD2	few	TRBV7-6	TRBJ2-1	TGTGCCAGCAGCTCCGCGGGGGGAACGAATGAGCAGTTCTTC	CASSSAGGTNEQFF
TRBD1	-	TRBV13	TRBJ1-1	TGTGCCAGCAGCCGATCCGACAGGGGGAACACTGAAGCTTTCTTT	CASSRSDRGNTEAFF
-	-	TRBV6-2/TRBV6-3	TRBJ2-7	TGTGCCAGCAGTTACTCGATGGGGGAGCAGTACTTC	CASSYSMGEQYF
TRBD1	few	TRBV18	TRBJ1-1	TGTGCCAGCTCACGCGGGACAGAGAACACTGAAGCTTTCTTT	CASSRGTENTEAFF
TRBD2	many	TRBV2	TRBJ2-7	TGTGCCAGCCTGTTGGCTAGCGGCTACGAGCAGTACTTC	CASLLASGYEQYF
-	-	TRBV12-3/TRBV12-4	TRBJ1-2	TGTGCCAGCAGTCGAGGGGGTTACTATGGCTACACCTTC	CASSRGGYYGYTF
-	few	TRBV4-1	TRBJ2-7	TGCGCCAGCAGCCAAGAAGGCGAGTACGAGCAGTACTTC	CASSQEGEYEQYF
TRBD2	few	TRBV7-3	TRBJ2-1	TGTGCCAGCAGCTCCGGACTAGCTGCCTACAATGAGCAGTTCTTC	CASSSGLAAYNEQFF
-	-	TRBV11-3	TRBJ2-4	TGTGCCAGCAGCTTCCAGACAGGGAGGGCCAAAAACATTCAGTACTTC	CASSFQTGRAKNIQYF
-	-	TRBV12-3/TRBV12-4	TRBJ1-2	TGTGCCAGCTATAGGCATCCTGGGGGCTACACCTTC	CASYRHPGGYTF
TRBD1	-	TRBV15	TRBJ2-1	TGTGCCACCAGCAGAGCTGGGGCAGGGGGCTACAATGAGCAGTTCTTC	CATSRAGAGGYNEQFF
-	-	TRBV29-1	TRBJ1-2	TGCAGCATACAGGGAATAGGCTATGGCTACACCTTC	CSIQGIGYGYTF
-	few	TRBV28	TRBJ2-7	TGTGCCAGGCCTAACCAGGGTTCTCGGCACGAGCAGTACTTC	CARPNQGSRHEQYF
TRBD2	-	TRBV5-1	TRBJ2-3	TGCGCCAGCAGCTCGTATCGCACTAGCGGGGCAGGAGATACGCAGTATTTT	CASSSYRTSGAGDTQYF
-	few	TRBV12-3/TRBV12-4	TRBJ2-3	TGTGCCAGCAACTGGCTGGATGGGACCACAGATACGCAGTATTTT	CASNWLDGTTDTQYF
TRBD2	few	TRBV7-2	TRBJ2-7	TGTGCCAGCAGCCCAGCGGGGGGCGCCCACTACGAGCAGTACTTC	CASSPAGGAHYEQYF
TRBD2	-	TRBV6-6	TRBJ2-1	TGTGCCAGCAGTTACTCACTAGCGAACAATGAGCAGTTCTTC	CASSYSLANNEQFF
-	-	TRBV20-1	TRBJ2-3	TGCAGTGCTAGGGGAACCACAGATACGCAGTATTTT	CSARGTTDTQYF
-	-	TRBV29-1	TRBJ1-1	TGCAGCGCAAATGGCCGGTTTTGGGACACTGAAGCTTTCTTT	CSANGRFWDTEAFF